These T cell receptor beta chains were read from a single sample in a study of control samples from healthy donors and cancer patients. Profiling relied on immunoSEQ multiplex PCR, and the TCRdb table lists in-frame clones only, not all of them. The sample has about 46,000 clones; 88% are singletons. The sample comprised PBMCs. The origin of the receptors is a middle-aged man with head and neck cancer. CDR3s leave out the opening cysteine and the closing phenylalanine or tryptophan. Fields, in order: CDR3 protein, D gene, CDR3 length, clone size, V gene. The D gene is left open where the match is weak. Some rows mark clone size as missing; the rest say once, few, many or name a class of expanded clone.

cdr3_aa: ASSQGDRETEAF
d_call: TRBD1
cdr3_length: 12
clone_size: -
v_call: TRBV3-1/TRBV3-2

cdr3_aa: ASSLVGLDRGTQY
d_call: -
cdr3_length: 13
clone_size: -
v_call: TRBV11-2

cdr3_aa: ASSLAGLAGSTDTQY
d_call: TRBD2
cdr3_length: 15
clone_size: once
v_call: TRBV5-6

cdr3_aa: ASSPFADGANVLT
d_call: -
cdr3_length: 13
clone_size: -
v_call: TRBV7-9

cdr3_aa: ATSRVGGGVRSYEQY
d_call: TRBD2
cdr3_length: 15
clone_size: -
v_call: TRBV15

cdr3_aa: ASSQAQKGGLC
d_call: -
cdr3_length: 11
clone_size: -
v_call: TRBV3-1/TRBV3-2

cdr3_aa: ASSFRLSNTGELF
d_call: -
cdr3_length: 13
clone_size: -
v_call: TRBV13

cdr3_aa: ASSMIPQGETAEAF
d_call: -
cdr3_length: 14
clone_size: once
v_call: TRBV19

cdr3_aa: AIRRGPGTSGGADTQY
d_call: TRBD2
cdr3_length: 16
clone_size: -
v_call: TRBV10-3

cdr3_aa: ASSLATGSNQPQH
d_call: -
cdr3_length: 13
clone_size: -
v_call: TRBV7-2

cdr3_aa: ASTPIQMNTEAF
d_call: -
cdr3_length: 12
clone_size: -
v_call: TRBV18

cdr3_aa: ASSQGYGGARGNTEAF
d_call: -
cdr3_length: 16
clone_size: -
v_call: TRBV4-1

cdr3_aa: ASRGDEIEQF
d_call: -
cdr3_length: 10
clone_size: -
v_call: TRBV2

cdr3_aa: ASSPVSGTGNANYGYT
d_call: TRBD1
cdr3_length: 16
clone_size: -
v_call: TRBV7-3

cdr3_aa: ASNSFFRSGSPLH
d_call: -
cdr3_length: 13
clone_size: -
v_call: TRBV6-5

cdr3_aa: SAARGLTYEQY
d_call: -
cdr3_length: 11
clone_size: -
v_call: TRBV29-1

cdr3_aa: ATSVGETQY
d_call: -
cdr3_length: 9
clone_size: -
v_call: TRBV15

cdr3_aa: ASSQGEGAREQY
d_call: -
cdr3_length: 12
clone_size: -
v_call: TRBV4-1

cdr3_aa: ASSWTSGGPNTGELF
d_call: TRBD2
cdr3_length: 15
clone_size: -
v_call: TRBV6-2/TRBV6-3

cdr3_aa: ASSVATAGANPRDSQETQY
d_call: -
cdr3_length: 19
clone_size: few
v_call: TRBV9

cdr3_aa: ASSLVAVNYGYT
d_call: -
cdr3_length: 12
clone_size: -
v_call: TRBV5-1

cdr3_aa: ASSLTLSSTDTQY
d_call: -
cdr3_length: 13
clone_size: -
v_call: TRBV3-1/TRBV3-2

cdr3_aa: ASRDRGPTGANVLT
d_call: TRBD1
cdr3_length: 14
clone_size: -
v_call: TRBV9

cdr3_aa: ASSFGTAGQPQH
d_call: TRBD1
cdr3_length: 12
clone_size: -
v_call: TRBV28

cdr3_aa: AWRRGRVMSGANVLT
d_call: -
cdr3_length: 15
clone_size: -
v_call: TRBV30

cdr3_aa: ASRTVETQY
d_call: -
cdr3_length: 9
clone_size: -
v_call: TRBV3-1/TRBV3-2

cdr3_aa: ASRMQGAGNTIY
d_call: TRBD1
cdr3_length: 12
clone_size: -
v_call: TRBV27

cdr3_aa: ASSLEDSAWELF
d_call: -
cdr3_length: 12
clone_size: -
v_call: TRBV5-1

cdr3_aa: ASSYPGDEKLF
d_call: -
cdr3_length: 11
clone_size: -
v_call: TRBV6-5

cdr3_aa: ASSARSFDEQF
d_call: -
cdr3_length: 11
clone_size: -
v_call: TRBV11-2

cdr3_aa: AWGRTEYEQY
d_call: -
cdr3_length: 10
clone_size: -
v_call: TRBV30

cdr3_aa: ASSQFPDTGELF
d_call: -
cdr3_length: 12
clone_size: -
v_call: TRBV7-3

cdr3_aa: ASSSKSSRTGGTYGYT
d_call: TRBD1
cdr3_length: 16
clone_size: -
v_call: TRBV5-8

cdr3_aa: ASSEGKVFSSYNSPLH
d_call: -
cdr3_length: 16
clone_size: -
v_call: TRBV2

cdr3_aa: ASSVVGDRNEQF
d_call: -
cdr3_length: 12
clone_size: -
v_call: TRBV6-4

cdr3_aa: ASRPGTGVFYEQY
d_call: TRBD1
cdr3_length: 13
clone_size: -
v_call: TRBV19

cdr3_aa: ASTTTGRTYEQY
d_call: -
cdr3_length: 12
clone_size: -
v_call: TRBV28

cdr3_aa: ASRGGIGHEQY
d_call: -
cdr3_length: 11
clone_size: -
v_call: TRBV25-1

cdr3_aa: ASRGAGGDEQF
d_call: TRBD2
cdr3_length: 11
clone_size: -
v_call: TRBV2

cdr3_aa: ASIIQGNGNQPQH
d_call: TRBD1
cdr3_length: 13
clone_size: once
v_call: TRBV6-5

cdr3_aa: ASRPPRRTSGRSGGELF
d_call: TRBD2
cdr3_length: 17
clone_size: -
v_call: TRBV3-1/TRBV3-2

cdr3_aa: AEWGQGMNTEAF
d_call: TRBD1
cdr3_length: 12
clone_size: once
v_call: TRBV2

cdr3_aa: ATPKEEGYEQY
d_call: -
cdr3_length: 11
clone_size: -
v_call: TRBV7-9